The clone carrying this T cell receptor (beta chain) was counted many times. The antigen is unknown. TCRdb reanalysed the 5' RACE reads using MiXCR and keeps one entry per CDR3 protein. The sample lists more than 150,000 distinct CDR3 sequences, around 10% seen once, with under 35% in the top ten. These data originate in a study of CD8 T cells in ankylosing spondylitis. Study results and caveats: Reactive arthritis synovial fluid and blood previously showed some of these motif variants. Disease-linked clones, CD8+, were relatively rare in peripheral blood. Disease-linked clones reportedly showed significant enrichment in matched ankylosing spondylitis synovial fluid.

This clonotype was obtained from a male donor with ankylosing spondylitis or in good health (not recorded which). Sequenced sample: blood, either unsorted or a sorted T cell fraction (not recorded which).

The CDR3 protein is CATSSVRDTQYF. DNA for the CDR3: TGTGCCACCAGCAGCGTTCGGGATACGCAGTATTTT. This sequence joins TRBV15 and TRBJ2-3; D is unresolved. CDR1 LNHNV and CDR2 YYDKDF come from the germline V gene (reference sequence). This CDR3 is 12 amino acids long. V was clipped by 3 bases and J by 6 bases, with 7 bases between them.